Below, 20 T cell receptor beta chains from the same sample are listed, as sequenced in a study of CD8 T cells in Susac syndrome (dated by TCRdb to about 2019). The library was generated by the immunoSEQ multiplex PCR assay. RNA was extracted using the RNeasy kit, and about 0.45 to 1 microgram was reverse transcribed with random hexamers. The public reads were run again by TCRdb, first through fastp at Q25 and then through MiXCR, and only productive beta chains were kept. Entries that share a CDR3 protein sequence are merged under the most common genes and DNA. This sample holds around 200,000 distinct CDR3 sequences; 90% to 96% were observed only once. The ten largest clones take up roughly 0.095% of the sample. Material: CD4+ T cells from PBMCs. The origin of the receptors is a human donor with multiple sclerosis.

This rearrangement joins TRBV7-3 to TRBJ1-1; D is possibly TRBD1 (6 bases). The CDR3 totals 14 residues. Trimming left V 4 bases short and J 3 bases short, with 12 bases between. Germline CDR1 SGHTA, CDR2 FQGTGA. CDR3 coding DNA: TGTGCCAGCAGCTCGGGAACAGGGTACACTGAAGCTTTCTTT. Translated: CASSSGTGYTEAFF. The full variable domain, with the rest looked up from reference TRBV7-3 and TRBJ1-1, is GAGVSQTPSNKVTEKGKYVELRCDPISGHTALYWYRQSLGQGPEFLIYFQGTGAADDSGLPNDRFFAVRPEGSVSTLKIQRTERGDSAVYLCASSSGTGYTEAFFGQGTRLTVV.

Comment on this clonotype: The junction differs from germline at one of its ends, possibly a read error. This chain joins TRBV5-4 and TRBJ2-3; a weak D match, TRBD1 (6 bases). Per the germline V gene, CDR1 is SGHNT and CDR2 is YYREEE (reference sequence). The CDR3 is 16 residues long. The CDR3 region has the DNA TGTGCCAGCAGATTGGGACAAACCTTACGCACAGATACGCAGTATTTT. Protein: CASRLGQTLRTDTQYF.

The chain carries TRBV14 and TRBJ2-5; a possible D gene is TRBD2 (5 bases). The CDR3 length is 14 residues. Germline-derived CDR1 and CDR2 are SGHDN and FVKESK. V gave up 1 base and J gave up 5 bases, with 11 bases separating them. The CDR3 sequence is CASSQGVTGETQYF. The CDR3 DNA is TGTGCCAGCAGCCAAGGGGTCACGGGGGAGACCCAGTACTTC.

The gene calls are TRBV11-1 and TRBJ2-1; 7 bases agree with TRBD1. The ends lost 3 bases at V and 11 bases at J; junction bases unmatched: 7. The CDR3 is made up of 13 amino acids. Per the germline V gene, CDR1 is SGHAT and CDR2 is FQDESV (reference sequence). CDR3 sequence reads: CASSFAPGQKQFF. The DNA for the CDR3 is TGTGCCAGCAGCTTCGCGCCGGGACAGAAGCAGTTCTTC.

The chain combines TRBV7-9 with TRBJ2-7; TRBD2 is a possible D gene (5 bases). V gave up 2 bases and J gave up 3 bases, with 14 bases separating them. The CDR3 has 15 residues. Germline V CDR1 and CDR2: SEHNR, FQNEAQ (reference sequence). CDR3 bases: TGTGCCAGCAGCTTATCCACTATGGGAGTCTACGAGCAGTACTTC. Translated: CASSLSTMGVYEQYF.

The DNA of the CDR3 is TGTGCCTGGACCAAAAAAGACCCAGGGGTGAGGAGGTCGCCGGTCACCGGGGAGCTGTTTTTT. Encoded protein: CAWTKKDPGVRRSPVTGELFF. The chain uses TRBV30 and TRBJ2-2; D is perhaps TRBD1 (6 bases). Germline assignment: CDR1 GTSNPN and CDR2 SVGIG (reference sequence). The germline V and J ends were trimmed by 4 bases and 4 bases, with 34 bases remaining between them. The length of the CDR3 is 21 residues.

The gene calls are TRBV28 and TRBJ2-2, with 7 bases identical to TRBD2. Germline V lookup: CDR1 MDHEN, CDR2 SYDVKM. Losses at the gene ends were 2 bases for V and 0 bases for J; bases not matched to a gene: 9. CDR3 size: 18 residues. CDR3 in amino acids: CASSLRTRTDANTGELFF. The CDR3, as DNA: TGTGCCAGCAGTTTACGGACTAGAACTGACGCGAACACCGGGGAGCTGTTTTTT. The variable domain in full, completed from reference TRBV28 and TRBJ2-2, reads DVKVTQSSRYLVKRTGEKVFLECVQDMDHENMFWYRQDPGLGLRLIYFSYDVKMKEKGDIPEGYSVSREKKERFSLILESASTNQTSMYLCASSLRTRTDANTGELFFGEGSRLTVL.

The rearrangement uses TRBV18 and TRBJ2-2; D remains ambiguous. Germline CDR1 KGHSH, CDR2 LQKENI. V lost 6 bases and J 4 bases, leaving 9 bases between the germline ends. The CDR3 is made up of 13 amino acids. CDR3 loop: CASSTETTGELFF. CDR3 coding DNA: TGTGCCAGCTCCACAGAAACCACCGGGGAGCTGTTTTTT.

This sequence joins TRBV2 and TRBJ2-2; D unclear. Germline V gene lookup returns CDR1 SNHLY and CDR2 FYNNEI. This CDR3 spans 15 amino acids. Deletions cut 1 base from V and 4 bases from J, with 10 bases between. The CDR3 DNA sequence: TGTGCCAGCAGTGAAGAGTTTGCGCTCACCGGGGAGCTGTTTTTT. Translated: CASSEEFALTGELFF.

The CDR3 here is CSVEGLASTDTQYF. The DNA of the CDR3 is TGCAGCGTTGAAGGCCTGGCGAGCACAGATACGCAGTATTTT. J is TRBJ2-3 and V is TRBV29-1; D remains unclear. V lost 1 base and J 0 bases, leaving 8 bases between the germline ends. The CDR3 is made up of 14 amino acids. Looked up from germline, CDR1 is SQVTM and CDR2 is ANQGSEA.

The chain recombines TRBV20-1 with TRBJ2-7; no firm D call. The ends were cut back, 3 bases at V and 3 bases at J, with 9 bases in the middle. Germline CDR1 DFQATT, CDR2 SNEGSKA (reference sequence). There are 12 residues in the CDR3. The CDR3 here is CSARDRDYEQYF. The CDR3, as DNA: TGCAGTGCTAGGGACCGAGACTACGAGCAGTACTTC.

The chain uses TRBV28 and TRBJ1-1; D may be TRBD1 (5 bases). Germline assignment: CDR1 MDHEN and CDR2 SYDVKM. The CDR3 spans 14 residues. Trimming removed 7 bases from V and 5 bases from J, with 17 bases in between. The CDR3 spells CASTFLLGGTEAFF. CDR3 sequence (DNA): TGTGCCAGCACCTTCCTACTCGGGGGGACTGAAGCTTTCTTT.

The chain employs TRBV4-3 and TRBJ2-5; TRBD2 is a possible D gene (6 bases). Germline-derived CDR1 and CDR2 are LGHNA and YSLEER. This CDR3 contains 16 residues. The V end lost 2 bases, the J end lost 4 bases, and 17 bases lay between the germline ends. The CDR3 sequence: CASSQSSGVLGETQYF. Here the CDR3 DNA reads TGCGCCAGCAGCCAATCATCGGGGGTCTTAGGAGAGACCCAGTACTTC.

This rearrangement joins TRBV29-1 to TRBJ1-4; 9 bases are shared with TRBD1. CDR3 length: 11 amino acids. The J segment lost 9 bases and the V segment lost 7 bases, leaving 3 bases of the junction unmatched. The germline V gene encodes CDR1 SQVTM and CDR2 ANQGSEA. CDR3 DNA sequence: TGCAGCGGGGGACAGGGTAAAAAACTGTTTTTT. Its protein is CSGGQGKKLFF.

This clonotype is a singleton in its sample. J is TRBJ2-7 and V is TRBV28, with 7 bases lining up with TRBD1. CDR3 length equals 14 residues. The V and J ends lost 6 bases and 1 base, in that order; junction bases with no gene match: 6. CDR1 is MDHEN, CDR2 SYDVKM, per germline. The CDR3 DNA reads TGTGCCAGCAGGACAGGGAAGAGTTCCTACGAGCAGTACTTC. Its translation: CASRTGKSSYEQYF.

The gene calls are TRBV3-1 and TRBJ2-1; D is uncertain. This CDR3 has 11 residues. V lost 4 bases, J lost 10 bases, and 8 bases lay in between. Germline V gives CDR1 LGHDT, CDR2 YNNKEL (reference sequence). CDR3 sequence reads: CASSRSSEQFF. The CDR3 DNA reads TGTGCCAGCAGCCGAAGCAGCGAGCAGTTCTTC.

The DNA of the CDR3 is TGCGCCAGCAGCCAAATCAAGGTGGGACCAGAGGGAGATACGCAGTATTTT. Its translation is CASSQIKVGPEGDTQYF. The rearrangement links TRBV4-3 to TRBJ2-3; D tentatively fits TRBD1 or TRBD2 (5 bases each). This CDR3 has 17 residues. The ends were cut back, 2 bases at V and 5 bases at J, with 20 bases in the middle. Germline CDR1 LGHNA, CDR2 YSLEER.

The CDR3 coding sequence is TGTGCCAGCAGTTACCAGTCCTACAATGAGCAGTTCTTC. Translating it yields CASSYQSYNEQFF. The chain recombines TRBV6-6 with TRBJ2-1; D is ambiguous. The CDR3 covers 13 residues. The V gene lost 2 bases and the J gene lost 1 base, with 3 bases spanning the gap. Germline CDR1 and CDR2: MNHNY and SVGAGI (reference sequence).

The V call is TRBV18, the J call TRBJ1-5; D might be TRBD1 (5 bases). The CDR3 consists of 15 residues. CDR1 and CDR2 from the germline V gene are KGHSH and LQKENI. With 2 bases removed from V and 5 bases from J, the gap between germline ends came to 13 bases. The chain's CDR3 is CASSPAPGRDQPQHF. The CDR3 DNA follows: TGTGCCAGCTCACCAGCGCCAGGGAGAGATCAGCCCCAGCATTTT.

The chain recombines TRBV20-1 with TRBJ2-1; 9 bases fit TRBD1. CDR1 DFQATT and CDR2 SNEGSKA come from the germline V gene (reference sequence). This CDR3 is 15 amino acids long. V lost 0 bases, J lost 6 bases, and 6 bases stayed unmatched. The CDR3, as DNA: TGCAGTGCTAGAGATAGGGGGACAGGGAGCAATGAGCAGTTCTTC. Its translation is CSARDRGTGSNEQFF.